The T cell receptor beta chain under discussion was sequenced for a study of control samples from healthy donors and cancer patients. Measured with immunoSEQ multiplex PCR; TCRdb has only the in-frame clones, and not every one. The sample yields approximately 150,000 clones, about nine tenths seen once. This clonotype was sampled from a man aged 30-40 years in good health. The sample was blood.

The CDR3 DNA is TGTGCCAGCTCGTCGATACAGGGGGACTCTGGAAACACCATATATTTT. Translating it yields CASSSIQGDSGNTIYF. The gene calls are TRBV18 and TRBJ1-3; 8 bases map to TRBD1. Unmatched junction bases numbered 7, after V lost 6 bases and J lost 0 bases. The germline V gene encodes CDR1 KGHSH and CDR2 LQKENI. The CDR3 is 16 residues long.